The T cell receptor (beta chain) described here comes from a study of blood T cell repertoires in COVID-19. Original data processing: Amplification from reference gene primers served as the basis for estimated nucleated cell counts. Assay used: immunoSEQ multiplex PCR; TCRdb lists only in-frame clones, some missing. V, J and clone size are those of that table, while D and trimming were read from the DNA. Of over 250,000 clones in the sample, around 89% are singletons; the top ten hold approximately 9%. Cohorts were determined from participant-reported clinical history. V lost 4 bases and J lost 10; bases outside the gene matches: 31. This CDR3 has 22 residues. CDR1 is WSHSY, CDR2 SAAADI, per germline.

The chain employs TRBV10-2 and TRBJ2-1; 10 bases line up with TRBD2. Sequencing used PBMCs or T cells enriched from blood (not recorded which). The sequence was collected from a man aged 40-50 years who had recovered from COVID-19. Here the CDR3 DNA reads TGCGCCAGCAGTGCCCTCAGCAGTGCGGCACACGGGGTAGCGGGAGGTGGGTGGGAGCAGTTCTTC. Translating gives CASSALSSAAHGVAGGGWEQFF.